This passage covers 20 T cell receptor beta chains from one sample sequenced in a study of T cells in women clearing cervical HPV infection. Only in-frame clones appear in the TCRdb table, and some are missing; sequencing was by immunoSEQ multiplex PCR. Listed are 25,000 to 35,000 clones; approximately 8.3% falls within the top ten. The sample was blood buffy coat. The receptors come from a woman aged 18-70 years with a cervical HPV16 infection that either progressed to CIN3+ or cleared (not recorded which).

Of note for this clone: The read halts 3 residues ahead of the CDR3 end, with the missing end drawn from the germline J gene. V and J are TRBV19 and TRBJ2-7; D unclear. The germline V and J ends were trimmed by 3 bases and 6 bases, with 15 bases remaining between them. Germline V CDR1 and CDR2: LNHDA, SQIVND (reference sequence). The CDR3 covers 14 residues. CDR3 bases read: TGTGCCAGTAGTATGGGCCCTGCCCTAATCGAG. It codes for CASSMGPALIE. The entire CDR3 protein reads CASSMGPALIEQYF.

Partial CDR3 DNA: TGCGCCAGCAGCTTGGATCTAGCGGGAGTCGGGGTGAGCAATGAG. This translates into CASSLDLAGVGVSNE. The entire CDR3 protein is CASSLDLAGVGVSNEQFF. The chain has TRBV5-1 and TRBJ2-1, with 10 positions matching TRBD2. With the read ending 3 residues before the CDR3 end, the germline J gene is used to fill in that end. V lost 0 bases and J lost 6; bases outside the gene matches: 12. The CDR3 length is 18 residues. Germline CDR1 is SGHRS and CDR2 is YFSETQ.

Notes on this clone: The CDR3 end falls 3 residues outside the read, so it is completed with the germline J gene. The rearrangement joins TRBV29-1 to TRBJ2-5; TRBD2 matches at 9 bases. Germline values: CDR1 SQVTM, CDR2 ANQGSEA. Germline trimming cut 4 bases from V and 1 base from J; bases unmatched to any gene: 7. The CDR3 covers 15 residues. CDR3 loop: CSVVIAGDTQETQYF. The covered CDR3 bases are TGCAGCGTTGTTATAGCGGGGGACACCCAAGAGACC.

Comment on this clone: The CDR3 goes on 3 residues after the read ends, and that part is filled in from the germline J gene. This chain connects TRBV4-1 to TRBJ2-3; possible D gene TRBD1, 5 bases. Trimming pared 2 bases from V and 8 bases from J, leaving 20 bases between. This CDR3 comprises 16 residues. Germline-derived CDR1 and CDR2 are MGHRA and YSYEKL. The chain's CDR3 is CASSQPSWTAQGTQYF. CDR3 bases read: TGCGCCAGCAGCCAACCCTCGTGGACGGCCCAGGGTACG.

With respect to this clone: The read terminates 3 residues ahead of where the CDR3 ends, so the germline J gene completes it. The chain uses TRBV10-1 and TRBJ2-5, with no clear D. The V gene's germline CDR1 is WNHNN and CDR2 SYGVQD (reference sequence). The V and J ends lost 4 bases and 1 base respectively, with 7 bases between them. The CDR3 contains 13 residues. Partial CDR3 DNA: TGCGCCAGCAGTGCCACAGCCCAAGAGACC. Amino acid sequence: CASSATAQET. The entire CDR3 is CASSATAQETQYF.

For this clone: The observed sequence ends 3 residues before the CDR3 terminus, with the missing tail filled in from the germline J gene. The chain has TRBV7-3 and TRBJ1-4, with D possibly being TRBD1 (6 bases). Germline CDR1 and CDR2: SGHTA and FQGTGA. CDR3 length: 13 amino acids. V shed 6 bases and J shed 3 bases, with 8 bases lying between them. Partial CDR3 DNA: TGTGCCAGCAGATGGGGGCCTAATGAAAAA. Its translation: CASRWGPNEK. The entire CDR3 protein reads CASRWGPNEKLFF.

With respect to this clone: Read sequence stops 3 residues before the CDR3 end, and the germline J gene provides the missing end. J is TRBJ2-3 and V is TRBV10-3; 11 nucleotides line up with TRBD1. CDR1 is ENHRY, CDR2 SYGVKD, per germline. The CDR3 runs 14 residues. The part of the CDR3 DNA that was read is TGTGCCATCAGCTCTGGGACAGGGGGAGAGACG. This translates into CAISSGTGGET. The whole CDR3 region reads CAISSGTGGETQYF.

Concerning this clone: Coverage ceases 3 residues before the CDR3 finishes, and the germline J gene fills in the end. This rearrangement joins TRBV19 to TRBJ2-7, with 7 bases lining up with TRBD1. The germline V gene has CDR1 LNHDA and CDR2 SQIVND (reference sequence). CDR3 size: 14 residues. J was trimmed by 4 bases and V by 7 bases; bases with no gene match: 10. CDR3 DNA, as far as it was read: TGTGCCAGTAAGGGGGCGGGCGACTATTACGAG. This gives the protein CASKGAGDYYE. The full CDR3 is CASKGAGDYYEQYF.

Concerning this clone: From the germline J gene comes the end of the CDR3, since the read stops 3 residues before it. The chain employs TRBV6-1 and TRBJ2-1; D gene uncertain. This CDR3 is 16 amino acids long. V was pared by 1 base and J by 1 base, with 11 bases between. Looked up from germline, CDR1 is MNHNS and CDR2 is SASEGT. CDR3 sequence: CASSEEIGYSYNEQFF. The sequenced part of the CDR3 DNA is TGTGCCAGCAGTGAAGAAATAGGGTATTCCTACAATGAG.

The CDR3 sequence is CAWSPRDWGGYEQYF. The part of the CDR3 DNA that was read is TGTGCCTGGAGTCCCAGGGACTGGGGGGGATACGAG. The chain uses TRBV30 and TRBJ2-7; 7 positions agree with TRBD2. The read gets to within 3 residues of the CDR3 end, and the germline J gene fills in the rest. Germline lookup yields CDR1 GTSNPN and CDR2 SVGIG (reference sequence). Unmatched junction bases numbered 11, after V lost 2 bases and J lost 4 bases. The CDR3 runs to 15 residues.

As regards this clone: With the read ending 3 residues before the CDR3 end, the germline J gene is used to fill in that end. The rearrangement links TRBV19 to TRBJ1-2; D is perhaps TRBD1 (5 bases). Germline V lookup: CDR1 LNHDA, CDR2 SQIVND (reference sequence). The CDR3 is 12 amino acids. V shed 4 bases and J shed 6 bases, with 9 bases lying between them. CDR3 sequence reads: CASSKEDNGYTF. CDR3 DNA (partial): TGTGCCAGTAGTAAAGAGGACAATGGC.

Regarding this clone: The read terminates 3 residues ahead of where the CDR3 ends, so the germline J gene completes it. The chain carries TRBV5-1 and TRBJ2-6; no clear D gene. CDR3 length equals 13 residues. V shed 7 bases and J shed 0 bases, with 5 bases lying between them. Germline lookup yields CDR1 SGHRS and CDR2 YFSETQ. CDR3: CASAYSGANVLTF. Partial CDR3 DNA: TGCGCCAGCGCCTACTCTGGGGCCAACGTC.

Turning to this clone: The sequenced fragment ends 3 residues before the CDR3 boundary, so the rest is inferred from the germline J gene. The V gene is TRBV5-1, the J gene TRBJ2-5; TRBD2 aligns across 8 bases. V gave up 4 bases and J gave up 5 bases; unmatched junction bases: 10. This CDR3 contains 15 residues. CDR1 and CDR2 (germline): SGHRS, YFSETQ. The CDR3 spells CASSTATSGTETQYF. The CDR3 bases that were read are TGCGCCAGCAGCACCGCTACTAGCGGAACGGAGACC.

Note on this clone: The CDR3 is cut off 3 residues early in the read; its end comes from the germline J gene. V gene TRBV14 combines with J gene TRBJ2-1, with 12 bases lining up with TRBD2. Germline CDR1 is SGHDN and CDR2 is FVKESK. This CDR3 is built from 17 residues. V lost 4 bases, J lost 6 bases, and 10 bases stayed unmatched. CDR3 sequence: CASSPLPPGLAGNEQFF. The part of the CDR3 DNA that was read is TGTGCCAGCAGCCCACTACCCCCGGGACTAGCGGGCAATGAG.

As concerns this clone: The read ends 3 residues before the CDR3 terminus; that terminus is restored from the germline J gene. This sequence joins TRBV7-2 and TRBJ2-2, with D unresolved. V lost 4 bases and J lost 5, with 5 bases in between. The CDR3 is 12 amino acids. CDR1 and CDR2 from the germline V gene are SGHTA and FQGNSA. The CDR3 DNA, read in part, is TGTGCCAGCAGCTACGGTACCGGGGAG. It translates to CASSYGTGE. The full CDR3 reads CASSYGTGELFF.

Concerning this clone: Read data end 3 residues before the CDR3 end; the end is taken from the germline J gene. This chain joins TRBV5-5 and TRBJ2-4, with 8 positions matching TRBD1. CDR1 and CDR2 from the germline V gene are SGHKS and YYEKEE (reference sequence). This CDR3 region has 12 residues. With V trimmed by 4 bases and J by 6 bases, 0 bases remained unmatched. The DNA read from the CDR3 is TGTGCCAGCAGCGGACAGGGAAACATT. As protein: CASSGQGNI. The CDR3 in its entirety is CASSGQGNIQYF.

Remarks on this clone: The CDR3 extends 3 residues past the end of the read, so its final part is completed from the germline J gene. This chain connects TRBV27 to TRBJ2-7, with D perhaps TRBD2 (5 bases). Germline CDR1 and CDR2: MNHEY and SMNVEV (reference sequence). Trimming left V 1 base short and J 6 bases short, with 10 bases between. The CDR3 has 13 residues. CDR3 protein: CASSLLDAGEQYF. CDR3 DNA (partial): TGTGCCAGCAGTTTATTAGACGCGGGCGAG.

Concerning this clone: The read falls 3 residues short of the CDR3 end, and the missing part is taken from the germline J gene. The V gene is TRBV2, the J gene TRBJ2-1; tentatively, D is TRBD1 (5 bases). Trimming left V 6 bases short and J 4 bases short, with 10 bases between. The CDR3 is made up of 13 amino acids. Germline assignment: CDR1 SNHLY and CDR2 FYNNEI. The CDR3 DNA, read in part, is TGTGCCAGCAGCGTGGGGCTATACAATGAG. Its protein product is CASSVGLYNE. In full, the CDR3 reads CASSVGLYNEQFF.

Partial CDR3 DNA: TGTGCCAGCAGCCGAGAGGGGCCTGAA. Protein product: CASSREGPE. In full, the CDR3 is CASSREGPEAFF. The V gene is TRBV5-5, the J gene TRBJ1-1; a weak D match, TRBD1 (5 bases). The CDR3 is cut off 3 residues early in the read; its end comes from the germline J gene. The CDR3 extends over 12 amino acids. Between the trimmed V and J ends, which lost 4 bases and 6 bases, there was a span of 10 bases. Germline CDR1 SGHKS, CDR2 YYEKEE (reference sequence).

A note on this clone: The CDR3 extends 3 residues past the end of the read, so its final part is completed from the germline J gene. The rearrangement links TRBV9 to TRBJ2-1, with D perhaps TRBD1 (6 bases). Per germline, CDR1 SGDLS and CDR2 YYNGEE. V shed 0 bases and J shed 5 bases, with 12 bases lying between them. The length of the CDR3 is 15 residues. CDR3 residues: CASSVVVQGNNEQFF. CDR3 DNA (partial): TGTGCCAGCAGCGTAGTCGTACAGGGAAACAATGAG.